One and the same sample provided the 6 T cell receptor beta chains below, sequenced in a study of blood T cell repertoires in COVID-19 (dated by TCRdb to 2020 to 2021). Receptors were amplified or captured by the immunoSEQ multiplex PCR assay. In its TCRdb copy, this immuneACCESS table keeps in-frame sequences only and misses some clones. Where compared with another copy, unresolved V genes explain less than half of these, and the others have no known cause. This sample has more than 250,000 clones in its table, and 88% of those were observed once. 0.65% to 0.8% of the sample is taken by the ten largest. The source material was peripheral blood. Every receptor here comes from a human donor in a cohort sampled during active COVID-19.

CDR3 sequence reads: CASSPAPGAYEQYF. CDR3 in DNA: TGTGCCAGCAGCCCGGCACCGGGGGCCTACGAGCAGTACTTC. The chain combines TRBV7-8 with TRBJ2-7; weak D call: TRBD2 (6 bases). V was clipped by 5 bases and J by 2 bases, with 13 bases between them. The CDR3 runs 14 residues. In germline, CDR1 is SGHVS, CDR2 FQNEAQ. The full variable domain, completed using reference TRBV7-8 and TRBJ2-7, is GAGVSQSPRYKVAKRGQDVALRCDPISGHVSLFWYQQALGQGPEFLTYFQNEAQLDKSGLPSDRFFAERPEGSVSTLKIQRTQQEDSAVYLCASSPAPGAYEQYFGPGTRLTVT.

This chain links TRBV14 with TRBJ1-5; 7 bases align to TRBD1. Trimming removed 1 base from V and 0 bases from J; junction bases left unmatched: 6. The CDR3 runs to 17 residues. Germline values: CDR1 SGHDN, CDR2 FVKESK. CDR3 protein: CASSQGQGGYSNQPQHF. The CDR3 DNA reads TGTGCCAGCAGCCAAGGACAGGGAGGCTATAGCAATCAGCCCCAGCATTTT.

The genes are TRBV5-1 and TRBJ2-7; 9 nucleotides agree with TRBD1. From germline, CDR1 is SGHRS and CDR2 YFSETQ. Trimming at V came to 3 bases and at J to 2 bases, leaving 3 bases not matched to a gene. The CDR3 is made up of 14 amino acids. The CDR3 nucleotides are TGCGCCAGCAGCTCGACAGGGGGTCCCTACGAGCAGTACTTC. It translates to CASSSTGGPYEQYF.

This chain joins TRBV9 and TRBJ1-6; 9 bases are a match to TRBD1. Per the germline V gene, CDR1 is SGDLS and CDR2 is YYNGEE. The CDR3 contains 16 residues. Germline trimming cut 5 bases from V and 7 bases from J; bases unmatched to any gene: 10. The CDR3 loop is CASSLLPGQGNSPLHF. In DNA form, the CDR3 reads TGTGCCAGCAGTCTATTACCGGGACAGGGCAATTCACCCCTCCACTTT.

V gene TRBV7-3 combines with J gene TRBJ2-1, with 11 bases matching TRBD2. V lost 4 bases and J lost 0; bases outside the gene matches: 2. Germline loops: CDR1 SGHTA, CDR2 FQGTGA. CDR3 size: 16 residues. This CDR3 is CASSSSGRNSYNEQFF. In DNA form, the CDR3 reads TGTGCCAGCAGCTCTAGCGGGAGGAACTCCTACAATGAGCAGTTCTTC.

The rearrangement joins TRBV2 to TRBJ1-3; tentatively, D is TRBD1 (6 bases). Germline assignment: CDR1 SNHLY and CDR2 FYNNEI. The CDR3 spans 15 residues. The V gene lost 5 bases and the J gene lost 3 bases, with 14 bases spanning the gap. The CDR3 is CASSRETGGGNTIYF. CDR3 DNA: TGTGCCAGCAGTAGAGAGACAGGAGGTGGAAACACCATATATTTT.